The clone carrying this T cell receptor (beta chain) was counted a single time. The data were taken from a study of long-term antiretroviral therapy in people with HIV. Looked up from germline, CDR1 is SEHNR and CDR2 is FQNEAQ (reference sequence). This CDR3 comprises 15 residues. Trimming took 5 bases from V and 3 from J, leaving 15 bases between them. Survey level was the resolution at which the v3.0 immunoSEQ assay ran. Sequenced by immunoSEQ multiplex PCR; TCRdb stores in-frame clones only, minus some. The table shows 25,000 to 35,000 clones, with over 90% occurring only once. This sequence was found in a woman aged 40 to 50 with HIV. The chain has TRBV7-9 and TRBJ2-3; D is ambiguous. Sample: unsorted PBMCs, taken 6.5 years after starting antiretroviral therapy. As DNA, the CDR3 is TGTGCCAGCAGCGACACATGGGTTGGTACAGATACGCAGTATTTT. It is translated as CASSDTWVGTDTQYF.